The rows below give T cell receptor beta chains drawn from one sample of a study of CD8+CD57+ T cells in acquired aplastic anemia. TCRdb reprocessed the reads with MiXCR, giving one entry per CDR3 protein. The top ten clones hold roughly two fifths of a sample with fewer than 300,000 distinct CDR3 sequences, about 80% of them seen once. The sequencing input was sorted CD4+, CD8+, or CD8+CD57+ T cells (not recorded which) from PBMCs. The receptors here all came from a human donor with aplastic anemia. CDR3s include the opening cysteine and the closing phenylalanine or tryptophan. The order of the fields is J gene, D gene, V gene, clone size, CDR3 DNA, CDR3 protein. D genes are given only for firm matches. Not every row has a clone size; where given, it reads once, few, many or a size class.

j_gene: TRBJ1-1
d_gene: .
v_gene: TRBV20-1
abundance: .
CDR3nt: TGCAGTGCCAGTAGTTGGACAGCCGTTAACACTGAAGCTTTCTTT
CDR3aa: CSASSWTAVNTEAFF

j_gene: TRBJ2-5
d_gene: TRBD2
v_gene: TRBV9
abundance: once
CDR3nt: TGTGCCAGCAGCGGGGGCGGGAGCCAAGGGACCACCTTCTTC
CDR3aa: CASSGGGSQGTTFF

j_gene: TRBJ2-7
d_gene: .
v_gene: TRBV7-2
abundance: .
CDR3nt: TGTGCCAGCAGCGCAGGTTCTGGGTCACCCCTCCACTTTTACTTC
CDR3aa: CASSAGSGSPLHFYF

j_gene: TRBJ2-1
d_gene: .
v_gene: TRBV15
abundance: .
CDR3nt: TGTGCCACCAGCAGTGGTAGGGGGAACCAGACGCAGTTCTTC
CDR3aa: CATSSGRGNQTQFF

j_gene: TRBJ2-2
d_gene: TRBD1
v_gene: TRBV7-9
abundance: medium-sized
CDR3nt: TGTGCCAGCAGCCCACCACAGGGGCGGAACACCGGGGAGCTGTTTTTT
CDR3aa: CASSPPQGRNTGELFF

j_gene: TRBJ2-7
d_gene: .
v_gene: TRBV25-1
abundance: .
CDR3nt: TGTGCCAGCAGTTCGGGCAACTCCTACGAGCAGTACTTC
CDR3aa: CASSSGNSYEQYF

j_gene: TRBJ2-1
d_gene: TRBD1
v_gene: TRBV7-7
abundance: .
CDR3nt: TGTGCCGTTCTTGAGGGGGCGGTCCACCAGCACTTCTTC
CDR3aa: CAVLEGAVHQHFF

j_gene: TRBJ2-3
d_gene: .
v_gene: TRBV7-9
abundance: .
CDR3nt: TGTGCCAGCAGCCTAGGGGACCAACCCGCCACGCACTATTTT
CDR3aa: CASSLGDQPATHYF

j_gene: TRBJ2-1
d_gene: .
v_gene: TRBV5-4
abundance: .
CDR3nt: TGTGCCAGCAGCTTTGCTAGAGAGGGGGGGAATGAGCAGTTCTTC
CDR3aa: CASSFAREGGNEQFF

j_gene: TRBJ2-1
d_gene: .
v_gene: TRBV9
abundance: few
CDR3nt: TGTGCCAGCAGCTTAATGGCCAGGACATTCTCCTACAATGAGCAGTTCTTC
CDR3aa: CASSLMARTFSYNEQFF

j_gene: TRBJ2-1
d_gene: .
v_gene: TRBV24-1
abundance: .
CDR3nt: TGTGCCACCAGCCAGTCCACCGGGAACGGTCAGGATGAGCAGTTCTTC
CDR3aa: CATSQSTGNGQDEQFF

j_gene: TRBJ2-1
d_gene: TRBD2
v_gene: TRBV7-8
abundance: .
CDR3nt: TGTGCCAGCAGCGGAGCGGGAGGCCGAAATGAGCAGTTCTTC
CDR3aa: CASSGAGGRNEQFF

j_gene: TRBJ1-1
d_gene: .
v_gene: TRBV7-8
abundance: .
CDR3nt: TGTGCCAGCAGCTTAGAGCGAACTCCCAATACGGAATATTTCTTT
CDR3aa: CASSLERTPNTEYFF

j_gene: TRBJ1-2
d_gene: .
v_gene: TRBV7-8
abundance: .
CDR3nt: TGTGCCAGCAGCTTTGAGCCAGACGGGCTCGTATATGGCTACACCTTC
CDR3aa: CASSFEPDGLVYGYTF

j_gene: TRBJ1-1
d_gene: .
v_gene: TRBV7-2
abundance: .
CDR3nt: TGTGCCAGCAGCTACTACCGGGACAAGGCTGAAGCTTTCTTT
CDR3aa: CASSYYRDKAEAFF

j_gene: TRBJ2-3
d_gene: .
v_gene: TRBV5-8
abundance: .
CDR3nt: TGCGCCAGCAGCCCCAAGCCCCCAGATACGCAGTATTTT
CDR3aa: CASSPKPPDTQYF

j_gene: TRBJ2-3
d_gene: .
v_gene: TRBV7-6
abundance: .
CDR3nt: TGTGCCAGCGGCTTAGGGGCAGGTGGCGCCGCGGATACGTTT
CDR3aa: CASGLGAGGAADTF

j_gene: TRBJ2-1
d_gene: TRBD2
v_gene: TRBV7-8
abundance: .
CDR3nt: TGTGCCAGCAGCGTAGCGGGGAGCCATGAGAAGTACTTC
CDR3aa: CASSVAGSHEKYF

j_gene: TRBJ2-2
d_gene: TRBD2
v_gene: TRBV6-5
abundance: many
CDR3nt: TGTGCCAGCAGTTACTCAGCCGGGGGGGCTCCCGGGGAGCTGTTTTTT
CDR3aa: CASSYSAGGAPGELFF

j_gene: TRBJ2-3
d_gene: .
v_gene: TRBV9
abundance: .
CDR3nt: TGTGCCAGCGGCGACGGGTCAGATGCGCCGCAGTTTTTT
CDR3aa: CASGDGSDAPQFF

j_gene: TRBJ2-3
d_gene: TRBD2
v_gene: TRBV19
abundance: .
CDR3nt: TGTGCCAGTAGCATCGCGGGAGGGCTTGCTACGCAGTATTTT
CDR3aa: CASSIAGGLATQYF

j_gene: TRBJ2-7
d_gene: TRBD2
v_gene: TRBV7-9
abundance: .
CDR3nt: TGTGCCAGCAGCTCTCAAAGCAGCGGGGGGGTCGCTGAGCAGTACTTC
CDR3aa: CASSSQSSGGVAEQYF

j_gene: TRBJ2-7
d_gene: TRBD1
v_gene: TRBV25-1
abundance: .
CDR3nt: TGTGCCAGCAGTGCCGGGACAGGGGGCGCGGGGGGTGACTACGAGCAGTACTTC
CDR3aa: CASSAGTGGAGGDYEQYF

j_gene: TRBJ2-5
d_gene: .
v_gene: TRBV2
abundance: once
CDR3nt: TGTGCCAGCGGGGACGGGGGCACAGAAGAGACCCAGTACTTC
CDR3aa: CASGDGGTEETQYF

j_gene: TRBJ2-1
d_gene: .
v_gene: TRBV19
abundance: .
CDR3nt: TGTGCCAGTAGTCTAACTAGGCAGCAAAATGAGCAGTTCTTC
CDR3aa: CASSLTRQQNEQFF

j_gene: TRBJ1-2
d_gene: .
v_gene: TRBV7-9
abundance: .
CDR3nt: TGTGCCAGCAGCTTGGCTCTGGCAGGGAACACTGGATCCACCTTC
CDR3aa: CASSLALAGNTGSTF

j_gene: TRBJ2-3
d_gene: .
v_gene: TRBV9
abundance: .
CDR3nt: TGTGCCAGCAGGGACGGGGCCACAGAGCCGTATTATTTT
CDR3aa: CASRDGATEPYYF

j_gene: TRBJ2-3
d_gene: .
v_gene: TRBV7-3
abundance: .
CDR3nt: TGTGCCAGCAGCTTAGCGGAGCGTGGCGACTACAAGGATTTT
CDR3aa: CASSLAERGDYKDF

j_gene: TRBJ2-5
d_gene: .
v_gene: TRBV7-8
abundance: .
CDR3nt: TGTGCCAGCAGCTTAGTGTCAGGTCCAGAGACCCAGTATTTC
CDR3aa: CASSLVSGPETQYF

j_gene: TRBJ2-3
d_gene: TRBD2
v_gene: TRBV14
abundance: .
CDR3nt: TGTGCCAGCAGCTTACCGGGAGGCCCGGTTGAGGGGTATTTT
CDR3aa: CASSLPGGPVEGYF

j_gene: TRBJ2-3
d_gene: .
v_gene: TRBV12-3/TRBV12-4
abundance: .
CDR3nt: TGTGCCAGCAGTTTATACAGGACCGGGGGCACAGATACGCAGTATTTT
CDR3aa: CASSLYRTGGTDTQYF

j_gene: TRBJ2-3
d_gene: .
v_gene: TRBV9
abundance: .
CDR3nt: TGTGCCAGCAGCTTAGCGTCAGATACGCAGACGTTTTATTTT
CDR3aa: CASSLASDTQTFYF

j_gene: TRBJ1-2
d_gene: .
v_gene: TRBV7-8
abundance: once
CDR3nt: TGCGCCAGCAGCCAAGTGAGGGACGGCCTCGTAACAGGCTACACCTTC
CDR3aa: CASSQVRDGLVTGYTF

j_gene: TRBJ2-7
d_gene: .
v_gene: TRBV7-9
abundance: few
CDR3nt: TGTGCCAGCAGCCGTGGCGGATCCTACGAGCAGTACTTC
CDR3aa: CASSRGGSYEQYF

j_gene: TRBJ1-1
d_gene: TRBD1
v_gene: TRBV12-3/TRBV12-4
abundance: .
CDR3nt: TGTGCCAGCAGTACGACAGGGCGCACTGAAGCTTTCTTT
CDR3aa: CASSTTGRTEAFF

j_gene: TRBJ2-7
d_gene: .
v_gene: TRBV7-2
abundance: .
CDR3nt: TGTGCCAGCAGCTCCCAGGCGGGGAGCTACGAGCAGTACTTC
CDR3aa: CASSSQAGSYEQYF

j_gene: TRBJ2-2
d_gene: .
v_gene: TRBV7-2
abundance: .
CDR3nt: .
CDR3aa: CASSLKRMATPSVELFF